The source of this TCR beta chain is a study of regulatory T cells in long-lasting Graves disease. The time point: persistent/refractory GD, antithyroid drugs over 5 years with positive TRAb. The TCR library was made from RNA that had been extracted from PBMCs in TRIzol. By American Thyroid Association guidelines, Graves' disease was diagnosed in the cohort. Construction of TCR beta libraries relied on iRepertoire HTBI primers and on Arm-PCR targeting CDR3 regions. TCRdb recomputed calls from the multiplex PCR reads with MiXCR, one row per CDR3 protein. There are about 430,000 distinct CDR3 sequences in the sample; 21% occur only once, and roughly 13% lies in the top ten. This clonotype was detected many times. Its antigen is not known. Overall study results and limits: Sampling was limited to peripheral blood rather than thyroid tissue. Accuracy may have been reduced by the small sample size. Persistent Graves' patients showed reduced TCR diversity versus newly diagnosed patients.

Germline V CDR1 and CDR2: MDHEN, SYDVKM. The CDR3 contains 15 residues. J was trimmed by 2 bases and V by 5 bases; bases with no gene match: 7. V usage is TRBV28 and J usage is TRBJ2-5; 8 bases agree with TRBD2. This clonotype originated in a female donor with Graves disease. The specimen comprised peripheral blood mononuclear cells (PBMCs), sampled when the disease was refractory, from a patient treated with antithyroid drugs. The CDR3 here is CASSRAGVRQETQYF. The DNA for the CDR3 is TGTGCCAGCAGTCGAGCGGGAGTAAGGCAAGAGACCCAGTACTTC.